The T cell receptor beta chain described here comes from a study of blood T cells in healthy people across ages. Germline loops: CDR1 LGHNA, CDR2 YSLEER. There are 13 residues in the CDR3. V was clipped by 3 bases and J by 9 bases, with 14 bases between them. Notes on this clonotype: Its antigen is not known.

The study drew donors from healthy Caucasian individuals in Russia aged about 6 to 95. Points from the study as a whole: It was not possible, with unsorted PBMCs, to conclusively compare naive and antigen-experienced cells.

Using a J-beta primer mix together with a sample-barcoded 5' primer, a second PCR was run for roughly 7 to 11 cycles. Per sample, CDR3-containing paired-end reads numbered at least 3 million. TCRdb reprocessed the 5' RACE reads via MiXCR and lists one record per CDR3 protein. The table has 790,000 or so distinct CDR3 sequences, 46% seen once. This chain joins TRBV4-3 and TRBJ1-1, with a possible D match to TRBD1 (6 bases). The receptor was isolated from an elderly man in good health. The sequenced sample consisted of blood. The CDR3 bases are TGCGCCAGCAGCCAGACGACCGGGACACAAGCTTTCTTT. This sequence encodes CASSQTTGTQAFF.